These 14 T cell receptor beta chains came from one sample sequenced in a study of blood T cell repertoires in COVID-19. Method: immunoSEQ multiplex PCR; TCRdb's copy keeps in-frame clones and lacks some. The sample lists about 380,000 clones, around 90% occurring once. Sample: PBMCs or T cells enriched from blood (not recorded which). The origin of the receptors is a woman under 30 who had recovered from COVID-19.

The chain couples TRBV13 to TRBJ2-3; 7 positions agree with TRBD1. Germline CDR1 reads PRHDT; CDR2 reads FYEKMQ (reference sequence). This CDR3 contains 19 residues. The trim removed 1 base at V and 3 bases at J, leaving 16 bases unmatched. CDR3 DNA: TGTGCCAGCAGCTTAGCCACCTATGCGACAGGGAAAAGAACAGATACGCAGTATTTT. It is translated as CASSLATYATGKRTDTQYF.

This CDR3 is CASSPQTGPGVEKLFF. The CDR3 nucleotides are TGTGCCAGCAGTCCCCAGACAGGGCCGGGGGTTGAAAAACTGTTTTTT. The rearrangement joins TRBV28 to TRBJ1-4; 7 bases line up with TRBD1. The J segment lost 7 bases and the V segment lost 5 bases, leaving 13 bases of the junction unmatched. The CDR3 runs 16 residues. CDR1 and CDR2 from the germline V gene are MDHEN and SYDVKM.

The chain couples TRBV6-5 to TRBJ2-7; possibly TRBD1 for D (5 bases). The V gene's germline CDR1 is MNHEY and CDR2 SVGAGI. This CDR3 spans 13 amino acids. V was trimmed by 6 bases and J by 0 bases, leaving 9 bases between them. The CDR3 bases are TGTGCCAGCAGCGTGGACAACTCCTACGAGCAGTACTTC. It translates to CASSVDNSYEQYF.

J is TRBJ2-7 and V is TRBV4-2; the match to TRBD2 covers 9 bases. The CDR3 totals 15 residues. The germline V gene has CDR1 LGHNA and CDR2 YNFKEQ. The ends lost 0 bases at V and 6 bases at J; junction bases unmatched: 6. CDR3 residues: CASSQDRAGGSEQYF. In nucleotides, the CDR3 is TGTGCCAGCAGCCAAGATCGAGCGGGGGGCTCCGAGCAGTACTTC.

V and J are TRBV2 and TRBJ1-1, with D possibly matching TRBD1 (5 bases). Between the trimmed V and J ends, which lost 8 bases and 0 bases, there was a span of 10 bases. The CDR3 consists of 13 residues. CDR1 and CDR2 from the germline V gene are SNHLY and FYNNEI. The DNA for the CDR3 is TGTGCCAGCCGGACAAGGATGAACACTGAAGCTTTCTTT. This encodes CASRTRMNTEAFF.

V is TRBV28 and J is TRBJ1-2; tentative D call: TRBD1 (6 bases). The CDR3 has 14 residues. The V end lost 5 bases, the J end lost 5 bases, and 15 bases lay between the germline ends. Germline V gene sequence: CDR1 MDHEN, CDR2 SYDVKM. In nucleotides, the CDR3 is TGTGCCAGCAGTCTCACAGGGTACGCATATGGCTACACCTTC. As protein: CASSLTGYAYGYTF.

The CDR3 loop reads CASSYMSGSNNEQFF. DNA for the CDR3: TGTGCCAGCAGTTACATGTCAGGGTCCAACAATGAGCAGTTCTTC. This rearrangement joins TRBV6-5 to TRBJ2-1; possibly TRBD1 for D (5 bases). The length of the CDR3 is 15 residues. Germline CDR1 MNHEY, CDR2 SVGAGI. V was cut by 2 bases and J by 5 bases, with 13 bases left in between.

V gene TRBV5-1 combines with J gene TRBJ1-2; no reliable D call. Deletions cut 0 bases from V and 8 bases from J, with 14 bases between. There are 14 residues in the CDR3. Germline CDR1 and CDR2: SGHRS and YFSETQ. The CDR3 nucleotides read TGCGCCAGCAGCTTGGCCCCTTACTTCCGGGGCTACACCTTC. Protein: CASSLAPYFRGYTF. The entire variable domain, with the rest obtained from reference TRBV5-1 and TRBJ1-2, is as follows: KAGVTQTPRYLIKTRGQQVTLSCSPISGHRSVSWYQQTPGQGLQFLFEYFSETQRNKGNFPGRFSGRQFSNSRSEMNVSTLELGDSALYLCASSLAPYFRGYTFGSGTRLTVV.

The chain employs TRBV29-1 and TRBJ2-1; D is unresolved. In germline, CDR1 is SQVTM, CDR2 ANQGSEA. The CDR3 consists of 11 residues. Deletions cut 0 bases from V and 9 bases from J, with 6 bases between. The CDR3 DNA reads as TGCAGCGTTGAAGAGGCCGTTGAGCAGTTCTTC. Protein product: CSVEEAVEQFF.

The gene calls are TRBV5-1 and TRBJ2-2, with 8 nucleotides matching TRBD2. Germline CDR1 and CDR2: SGHRS and YFSETQ. CDR3 length: 16 amino acids. J was trimmed by 3 bases and V by 1 base; bases with no gene match: 5. The CDR3 nucleotides read TGCGCCAGCAGCTTGCTGCGGGGGGCCCACACCGGGGAGCTGTTTTTT. Amino acid sequence: CASSLLRGAHTGELFF.

V usage is TRBV19 and J usage is TRBJ1-2; a possible D gene is TRBD1 (5 bases). The germline V gene has CDR1 LNHDA and CDR2 SQIVND (reference sequence). V shed 7 bases and J shed 7 bases, with 16 bases lying between them. The CDR3 totals 13 residues. CDR3 loop: CASIVRPGGGYTF. The CDR3 DNA is TGTGCCAGTATTGTGCGACCGGGGGGTGGCTACACCTTC.

The genes are TRBV11-2 and TRBJ2-7, with 7 bases identical to TRBD1. CDR1 is SGHAT and CDR2 is FQNNGV in the germline V gene. V was clipped by 1 base and J by 5 bases; unmatched bases: 8. The CDR3 runs to 15 residues. CDR3 coding DNA: TGTGCCAGCAGCTTAGGGGGGACAGTTTTCAACGAGCAGTACTTC. Amino acid sequence: CASSLGGTVFNEQYF.

The CDR3: CASSSSGRPDTQYF. The CDR3 region has the DNA TGCGCCAGCAGCTCCTCAGGGCGCCCAGATACGCAGTATTTT. V usage is TRBV4-1 and J usage is TRBJ2-3; a possible D gene is TRBD1 (5 bases). This CDR3 comprises 14 residues. V lost 5 bases to trimming and J lost 4 bases, with 13 bases between them. Looked up from germline, CDR1 is MGHRA and CDR2 is YSYEKL.

The rearrangement links TRBV5-4 to TRBJ2-2, with 15 bases aligning to TRBD2. J gave up 4 bases and V 0 bases, and 4 bases lay outside the gene matches. The CDR3 contains 18 residues. In germline, CDR1 is SGHNT, CDR2 YYREEE (reference sequence). CDR3 DNA: TGTGCCAGCAGCTTGGGGACTAGCGGGGGGGCGAGCACCGGGGAGCTGTTTTTT. Its translation is CASSLGTSGGASTGELFF.